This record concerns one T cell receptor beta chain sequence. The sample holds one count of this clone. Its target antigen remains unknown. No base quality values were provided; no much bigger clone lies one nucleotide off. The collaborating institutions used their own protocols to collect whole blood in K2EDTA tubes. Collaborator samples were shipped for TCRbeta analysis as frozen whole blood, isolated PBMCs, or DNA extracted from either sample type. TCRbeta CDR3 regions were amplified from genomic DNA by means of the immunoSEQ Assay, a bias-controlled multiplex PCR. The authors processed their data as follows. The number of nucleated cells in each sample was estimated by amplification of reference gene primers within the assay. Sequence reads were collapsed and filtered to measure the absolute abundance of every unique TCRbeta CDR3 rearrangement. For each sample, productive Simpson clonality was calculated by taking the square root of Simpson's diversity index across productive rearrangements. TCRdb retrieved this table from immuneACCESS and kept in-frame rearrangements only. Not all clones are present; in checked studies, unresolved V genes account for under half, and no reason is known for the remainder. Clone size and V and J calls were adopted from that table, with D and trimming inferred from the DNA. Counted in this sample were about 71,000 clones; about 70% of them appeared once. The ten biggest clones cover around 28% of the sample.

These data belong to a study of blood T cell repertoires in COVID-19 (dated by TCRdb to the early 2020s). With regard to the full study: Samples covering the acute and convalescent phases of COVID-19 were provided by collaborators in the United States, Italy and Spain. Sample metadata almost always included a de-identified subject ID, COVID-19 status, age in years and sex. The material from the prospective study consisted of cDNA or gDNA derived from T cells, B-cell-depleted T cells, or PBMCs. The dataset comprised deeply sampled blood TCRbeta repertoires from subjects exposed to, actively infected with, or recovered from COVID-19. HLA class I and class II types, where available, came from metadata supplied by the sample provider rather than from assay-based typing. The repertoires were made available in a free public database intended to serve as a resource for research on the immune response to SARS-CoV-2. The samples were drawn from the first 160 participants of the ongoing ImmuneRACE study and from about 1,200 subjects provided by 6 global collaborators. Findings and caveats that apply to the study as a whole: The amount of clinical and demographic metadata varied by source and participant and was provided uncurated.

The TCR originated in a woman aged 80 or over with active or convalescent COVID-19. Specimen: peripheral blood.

The CDR3 region: CASSHLKTGTNTGELFF. The DNA sequence follows: TGCGCCAGCAGCCACCTCAAGACAGGGACGAACACCGGGGAGCTGTTTTTT. The chain employs TRBV5-1 and TRBJ2-2, with 7 bases in between that match TRBD1. The germline V gene sets CDR1 to SGHRS and CDR2 to YFSETQ. V trim: 4 bases; J trim: 0 bases; unmatched bases: 9. The CDR3 measures 17 amino acids from cysteine to phenylalanine. Left in the record is the CDR3 DNA by itself, 51 bases read in frame from the first base.